Sequencing of this TCR beta chain was carried out in a study of blood T cell repertoires in COVID-19 (dated by TCRdb to between 2020 and 2021). For the wider study: Samples covering the acute and convalescent phases of COVID-19 were provided by collaborators in the United States, Italy and Spain. The repertoires were made available in a free public database intended to serve as a resource for research on the immune response to SARS-CoV-2. HLA class I and class II types, where available, came from metadata supplied by the sample provider rather than from assay-based typing. Subjects who had been exposed to COVID-19, were actively infected with it, or had recovered from it provided the deeply sampled blood TCRbeta repertoires that made up the dataset. The samples were drawn from two sources: the first 160 participants of the ongoing ImmuneRACE study, and about 1,300 subjects contributed by 6 global collaborators. The material from the prospective study consisted of cDNA or gDNA derived from T cells, B-cell-depleted T cells, or PBMCs. A de-identified subject ID, COVID-19 status, age in years and sex were almost always included in the sample metadata.

V is shortened by 6 bases, J by 11 bases, and the region joining them spans 17 bases. Spanning cysteine to phenylalanine, the CDR3 consists of 14 amino acids. Kept here is only the CDR3 DNA, which spans 42 bases and is read in frame from base 1. CDR1 and CDR2, looked up from the germline V gene, are MNHEY and SVGAGI. As regards this clone: No antigen is known for it. No much larger clonotype is one base removed from it; base qualities were not supplied.

The research as a whole found: The amount of clinical and demographic metadata varied by source and participant and was provided uncurated.

In Seattle, one collaborating source enrolled patients while the infection was active and tracked those patients longitudinally over the course of disease. The collaborating institutions used their own protocols to collect whole blood in K2EDTA tubes. For TCRbeta analysis, collaborators shipped samples as frozen whole blood, isolated PBMCs, or DNA extracted from either of those sample types. The immunoSEQ Assay, a bias-controlled multiplex PCR, was used to amplify TCRbeta CDR3 regions from genomic DNA. The original methods were these. The number of nucleated cells in each sample was estimated from the amplification of reference gene primers within the assay. To quantify the absolute abundance of each unique TCRbeta CDR3 rearrangement, sequence reads were collapsed and filtered. For each sample, productive Simpson clonality was calculated as the square root of Simpson's diversity index across productive rearrangements. Drawn from immuneACCESS, this table holds only the in-frame rearrangements with V and J called that TCRdb kept. Clones are partly lost; checked studies trace under half to an unresolved V gene and leave the rest unexplained. V, J and clone size are those of that table, while D and trimming were read from the DNA. In this sample the table shows about 480,000 clones, 89% of which occur a single time. About 0.91% of the sample goes to the ten largest clones.

The sequencing input was peripheral blood. The receptor's source is a man aged 18 to 29 with COVID-19, enrolled during active disease. Recombination joined TRBV6-5 with TRBJ1-6; perhaps TRBD1 is the D gene, with 6 bases matching. This receptor has the CDR3 CASSYRDTSTPLHF. The bases read TGTGCCAGCAGCTACCGGGACACGTCTACACCCCTCCACTTT.